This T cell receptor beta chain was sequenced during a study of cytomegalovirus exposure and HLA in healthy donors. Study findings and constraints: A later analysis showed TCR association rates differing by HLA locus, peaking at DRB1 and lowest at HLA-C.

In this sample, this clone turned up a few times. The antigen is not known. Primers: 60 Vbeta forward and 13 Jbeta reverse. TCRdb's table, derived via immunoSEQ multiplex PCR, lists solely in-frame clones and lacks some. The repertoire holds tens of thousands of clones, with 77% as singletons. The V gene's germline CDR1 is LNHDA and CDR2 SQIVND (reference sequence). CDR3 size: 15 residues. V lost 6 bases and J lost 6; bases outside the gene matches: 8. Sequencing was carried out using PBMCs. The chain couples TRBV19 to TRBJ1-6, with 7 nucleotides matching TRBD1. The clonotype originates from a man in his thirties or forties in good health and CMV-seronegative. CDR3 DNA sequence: TGTGCCAGTAGAAACGAACAGGGGACTAATTCACCCCTCCACTTT. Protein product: CASRNEQGTNSPLHF.